The T cell receptor beta chain under discussion was sequenced for a study of CD8+CD57+ T cells in acquired aplastic anemia. About the study: Sorted cells (CD4+ and CD8+) yielded DNA amounts that averaged approximately 2.9 ug.

Genomic DNA, the template, was used for profiling of the TCR beta VDJ and CDR3. TCRdb re-analysed the reads in MiXCR, keeping a single row per CDR3 protein. The table lists 300,000 or so distinct CDR3 sequences, 45% to 70% of them singletons. This clonotype was seen ten or more times. This CDR3 has 16 amino acids. Between the trimmed V and J ends, which lost 0 bases and 2 bases, there was a span of 14 bases. Germline loops: CDR1 SGHRS, CDR2 YFSETQ. Source material: sorted CD4+, CD8+, or CD8+CD57+ T cells (not recorded which) from PBMCs. The TCR was taken from a human donor with severe aplastic anemia or a healthy control (not recorded which). The rearrangement links TRBV5-1 to TRBJ2-5, with D tentatively TRBD1 (5 bases). CDR3 coding DNA: TGCGCCAGCAGCTTGGGGCTAACAGGAGCTCAAGAGACCCAGTACTTC. It specifies CASSLGLTGAQETQYF.